These 17 T cell receptor beta chains share one sample of origin, sequenced in a study of T cell responses to AZD1222 COVID-19 vaccine. Assay: immunoSEQ multiplex PCR; the TCRdb copy retains only in-frame clones and omits some. The sample consists of about 120,000 clones, 88% of them appearing once. The sample was peripheral blood, taken on day 0 of AZD1222 vaccination. The source is an adult in good health.

The chain employs TRBV28 and TRBJ1-1; D is perhaps TRBD1 (5 bases). This CDR3 has 14 amino acids. The V and J ends lost 6 bases and 2 bases respectively, with 13 bases between them. CDR1 MDHEN and CDR2 SYDVKM come from the germline V gene. The DNA of the CDR3 is TGTGCCAGCAGCCGATGGGGCACAAACACTGAAGCTTTCTTT. Translating gives CASSRWGTNTEAFF.

The chain recombines TRBV25-1 with TRBJ2-1; D is possibly TRBD2 (5 bases). This CDR3 comprises 15 residues. The germline gives CDR1 MGHDK, CDR2 SYGVNS. The V end lost 5 bases, the J end lost 2 bases, and 13 bases lay between the germline ends. In DNA, the CDR3 is TGTGCCAGCAGTACCAGGACTGCAGCCTACAATGAGCAGTTCTTC. It yields the protein CASSTRTAAYNEQFF.

The chain has TRBV3-1 (or the pseudogene TRBV3-2) and TRBJ2-1, with D uncertain. V was shortened by 0 bases and J by 11 bases, with 11 bases between the two germline ends. Germline V gene data show CDR1 as LGHDT and CDR2 as YNNKEL (reference sequence). This CDR3 region has 13 residues. In DNA, the CDR3 is TGTGCCAGCAGCCAAGAGTTCCGACCTAAGCAGTTCTTC. This translates into CASSQEFRPKQFF.

This clone came up once. The chain joins TRBV5-1 to TRBJ2-3; the D gene could be TRBD1 or TRBD2 (5 bases each). V was trimmed by 0 bases and J by 6 bases, leaving 11 bases between them. The length of the CDR3 is 14 residues. Germline CDR1 and CDR2: SGHRS and YFSETQ. The CDR3 nucleotides are TGCGCCAGCAGCTTGGGAGGGGTGGCGGATACGCAGTATTTT. Its translation is CASSLGGVADTQYF.

The chain combines TRBV3-1 (or the pseudogene TRBV3-2) with TRBJ1-6, with D maybe TRBD1 (5 bases). V was trimmed by 1 base and J by 8 bases, leaving 21 bases between them. The CDR3 contains 18 residues. Germline V CDR1 and CDR2: LGHDT, YNNKEL (reference sequence). CDR3 protein: CASSQAYNSGTFHSPLHF. CDR3 sequence (DNA): TGTGCCAGCAGCCAAGCCTATAATTCCGGGACCTTTCATTCACCCCTCCACTTT.

This rearrangement joins TRBV28 to TRBJ2-7; TRBD2 matches at 10 bases. CDR3 length: 19 residues. The germline CDR1 and CDR2 sequences are MDHEN and SYDVKM. J was trimmed by 5 bases and V by 6 bases; bases with no gene match: 22. CDR3 sequence: CASRATGAIFSGRKNEQYF. The CDR3 DNA reads as TGTGCCAGCAGGGCAACAGGGGCCATCTTTAGCGGGAGGAAGAACGAGCAGTACTTC. Supplemented by reference TRBV28 and TRBJ2-7, the full variable domain reads DVKVTQSSRYLVKRTGEKVFLECVQDMDHENMFWYRQDPGLGLRLIYFSYDVKMKEKGDIPEGYSVSREKKERFSLILESASTNQTSMYLCASRATGAIFSGRKNEQYFGPGTRLTVT.

This chain uses TRBV10-1 with TRBJ2-1, with 12 bases fitting TRBD2. This CDR3 spans 16 amino acids. Germline V gene lookup returns CDR1 WNHNN and CDR2 SYGVQD (reference sequence). The V and J ends lost 6 bases and 6 bases, in that order; junction bases with no gene match: 9. The CDR3 sequence: CASSDGTSGPRNEQFF. As DNA, the CDR3 is TGCGCCAGCAGCGACGGGACTAGCGGGCCCCGCAATGAGCAGTTCTTC.

The rearrangement uses TRBV28 and TRBJ1-5; 8 bases line up with TRBD1. CDR1 MDHEN and CDR2 SYDVKM come from the germline V gene. This CDR3 comprises 17 residues. The junction had 9 bases not matched to a gene; V was cut back by 5 bases and J by 0 bases. This CDR3 reads CASSVPQGAGSNQPQHF. The DNA for the CDR3 is TGTGCCAGCAGTGTACCTCAGGGGGCAGGTAGCAATCAGCCCCAGCATTTT.

This chain connects TRBV2 to TRBJ2-7, with D possibly being TRBD1 or TRBD2 (5 bases each). Trimming left V 6 bases short and J 0 bases short, with 12 bases between. Germline values: CDR1 SNHLY, CDR2 FYNNEI. The CDR3 is made up of 14 amino acids. Here the CDR3 reads CASRRDLSSYEQYF. Written as DNA, the CDR3 is TGTGCCAGCAGGAGGGACCTCAGCTCCTACGAGCAGTACTTC.

The chain joins TRBV6-5 to TRBJ2-1; D not resolved. This CDR3 has 13 amino acids. V gave up 6 bases and J gave up 5 bases, with 11 bases separating them. Germline-derived CDR1 and CDR2 are MNHEY and SVGAGI. CDR3 DNA sequence: TGTGCCAGCAGCTCCTTCCGGGACAATGAGCAGTTCTTC. Protein product: CASSSFRDNEQFF.

The DNA for the CDR3 is TGTGCCAGCAGCTCTCACACTAGCGGGAGAGCAGATACGCAGTATTTT. Residues: CASSSHTSGRADTQYF. This sequence joins TRBV7-3 and TRBJ2-3; the match to TRBD2 covers 11 bases. Germline CDR1 is SGHTA and CDR2 is FQGTGA. V was pared by 4 bases and J by 4 bases, with 7 bases of the junction left unmatched. The CDR3 extends over 16 amino acids.

This clone has a handful of counts. The rearrangement joins TRBV3-1 (or the pseudogene TRBV3-2) to TRBJ2-3; 13 positions match TRBD2. CDR3 length: 15 residues. Germline V gene sequence: CDR1 LGHDT, CDR2 YNNKEL (reference sequence). V trimming: 5 bases; J trimming: 4 bases; junction bases outside the gene matches: 3. DNA of the CDR3: TGTGCCAGCAGCAGACTAGCGGGAGGACCAGATACGCAGTATTTT. It yields the protein CASSRLAGGPDTQYF.

CDR3 sequence: CASSPLFGEQFF. The CDR3 coding sequence is TGTGCCAGCAGCCCCCTCTTTGGTGAGCAGTTCTTC. This chain links TRBV9 with TRBJ2-1; no clear D gene. In germline, CDR1 is SGDLS, CDR2 YYNGEE. V dropped 4 bases and J dropped 9 bases, with 11 bases sitting between them. The CDR3 sequence is 12 residues long.

The chain links TRBV19 to TRBJ2-2, with 7 nucleotides matching TRBD1. The CDR3 spans 18 residues. Germline V CDR1 and CDR2: LNHDA, SQIVND (reference sequence). Trimming took 1 base from V and 2 from J; bases not matched to a gene: 10. The DNA of the CDR3 is TGTGCCAGTAGTATAGGTCGTGGGCAGGGGGTTAACACCGGGGAGCTGTTTTTT. It yields the protein CASSIGRGQGVNTGELFF.

The rearrangement links TRBV28 to TRBJ2-7; 12 positions agree with TRBD2. The CDR3 loop spans 15 amino acids. CDR1 is MDHEN and CDR2 is SYDVKM in the germline V gene. Trimming removed 4 bases from V and 6 bases from J; junction bases left unmatched: 7. Written as DNA, the CDR3 is TGTGCCAGCAGTTCTCCTAGCGGGAGGGCCGGCGAGCAGTACTTC. This encodes CASSSPSGRAGEQYF. The full variable domain, in which reference TRBV28 and TRBJ2-7 provide the parts outside the CDR3, is DVKVTQSSRYLVKRTGEKVFLECVQDMDHENMFWYRQDPGLGLRLIYFSYDVKMKEKGDIPEGYSVSREKKERFSLILESASTNQTSMYLCASSSPSGRAGEQYFGPGTRLTVT.

The chain carries TRBV28 and TRBJ1-2; 8 bases align to TRBD1. In germline, CDR1 is MDHEN, CDR2 SYDVKM. The CDR3 has 12 residues. V was pared by 8 bases and J by 8 bases, with 7 bases of the junction left unmatched. Here the CDR3 DNA reads TGTGCCAGCGGGAGGACAGGGAGAGGCTACACCTTC. As protein: CASGRTGRGYTF.

The rearrangement links TRBV6-5 to TRBJ1-1; the D is unclear. V gave up 6 bases and J gave up 3 bases, with 14 bases separating them. This CDR3 spans 14 amino acids. Germline CDR1 and CDR2: MNHEY and SVGAGI. CDR3 loop: CASSTRIRDTEAFF. CDR3 coding DNA: TGTGCCAGCAGCACCAGAATTAGGGACACTGAAGCTTTCTTT.